This TCR beta chain emerged from a study of a mutant IDH1 vaccine in newly diagnosed glioma. As for this clone: Its specificity is not known.

Using immunoSEQ multiplex PCR, the repertoire was profiled, and TCRdb retains in-frame clones only, with some absent. The table has about 46,000 clones, 65% to 80% seen once. Broader study findings: Among patients, around 93% showed immune responses induced by the vaccine.

Noted time point: baseline, week 1 (first vaccination visit). Treatment reported: pre-vaccination baseline after standard-of-care therapy. The source material was PBMCs, sampled from a glioma patient treated with radiotherapy, temozolomide or both. The TCR originated in a middle-aged woman with glioma.

Written as DNA, the CDR3 is TGTGCCAGCAGCCTCCTAGGGGCAGGGGTCACAGATACGCAGTATTTT. Translation: CASSLLGAGVTDTQYF. V gene TRBV7-2 combines with J gene TRBJ2-3; tentative D call: TRBD1 (6 bases). Germline-derived CDR1 and CDR2 are SGHTA and FQGNSA. The ends were cut back, 5 bases at V and 2 bases at J, with 17 bases in the middle. The CDR3 extends over 16 amino acids.